This T cell receptor (beta chain) appears in the sequencing data of a study of shared clonotypes between healthy human individuals. This clone was observed a handful of times. Its specificity is unknown. The V gene lost 2 bases and the J gene lost 4 bases, with 9 bases spanning the gap. Germline lookup yields CDR1 MNHEY and CDR2 SVGAGI. The CDR3 loop spans 14 amino acids. Naive CD45RA+ and memory CD45RA-negative subsets were split from CD4+ cells. The assay was immunoSEQ multiplex PCR, and TCRdb's table has in-frame clones only and misses some. The sample holds roughly 2,500,000 clones, under 95% seen once. Study outcomes and limitations: Across subsets, estimated richness was generally greater for naive than for memory populations.

Sequenced input: naive CD4+ T cells from PBMCs. The subset was: CD45RA+ positively selected. The chain employs TRBV6-5 and TRBJ1-5; D call uncertain. This TCR came from a man aged 18 to 29 in good health. Some clones in this sample may be carry-over from other donors' samples. Here the CDR3 reads CASSYGGGNQPQHF. The CDR3 DNA is TGTGCCAGCAGTTACGGCGGCGGGAATCAGCCCCAGCATTTT.